Below, one TCR beta chain is given with its context. Its antigen is as yet unknown. Sorting that relied on CD45RO/CCR7/CD25/CD127/CD95/CD27 yielded CD4+ naive, central memory, regulatory and stem cell-like memory cells. This sample is part of a study of beta chain features in type 1 diabetes. Expressed TCRB transcripts got sequenced, as all isolated RNA was reverse transcribed. Method: immunoSEQ multiplex PCR; TCRdb's copy keeps in-frame clones and lacks some. The repertoire holds nearly 700,000 clones, with over 10% as singletons. Trimming left V 1 base short and J 2 bases short, with 12 bases between. This CDR3 has 15 residues. Per germline, CDR1 SGHRS and CDR2 YFSETQ. Whole-study findings and limits: Across all four CD4+ subsets, people with type 1 diabetes showed modestly shorter TCRB CDR3s.

The chain has TRBV5-1 and TRBJ2-5; TRBD1 or TRBD2 may be the D gene (5 bases each). This TCR derives from a man aged 18 to 35 with type 1 diabetes. Sequencing was performed on naive CD4+ T cells from blood. This chain's CDR3 is CASSLSTGAQETQYF. CDR3 DNA sequence: TGCGCCAGCAGCTTGTCGACCGGGGCACAAGAGACCCAGTACTTC. The whole variable domain, remainder taken from reference TRBV5-1 and TRBJ2-5, is KAGVTQTPRYLIKTRGQQVTLSCSPISGHRSVSWYQQTPGQGLQFLFEYFSETQRNKGNFPGRFSGRQFSNSRSEMNVSTLELGDSALYLCASSLSTGAQETQYFGPGTRLLVL.